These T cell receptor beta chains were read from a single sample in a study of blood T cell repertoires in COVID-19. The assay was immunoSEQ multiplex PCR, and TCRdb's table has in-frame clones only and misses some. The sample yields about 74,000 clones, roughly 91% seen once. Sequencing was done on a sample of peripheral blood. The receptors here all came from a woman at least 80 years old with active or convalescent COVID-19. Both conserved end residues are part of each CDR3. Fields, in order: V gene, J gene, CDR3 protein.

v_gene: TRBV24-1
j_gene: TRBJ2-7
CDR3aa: CATSDFQGLQYF

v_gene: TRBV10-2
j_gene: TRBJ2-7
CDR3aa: CASRGLASGNEQYF

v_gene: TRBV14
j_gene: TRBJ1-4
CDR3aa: CASSFQGAGEKLFF

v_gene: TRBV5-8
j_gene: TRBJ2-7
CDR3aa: CASSQTYEQYF

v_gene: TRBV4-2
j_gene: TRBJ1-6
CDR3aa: CASSLDDSPSNSPLHF

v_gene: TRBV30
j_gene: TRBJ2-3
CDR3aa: CAWRGTSGGPDTQYF

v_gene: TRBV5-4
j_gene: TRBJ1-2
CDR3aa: CASSWSGQGGYGYTF

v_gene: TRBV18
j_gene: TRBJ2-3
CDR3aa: CASSSEGDTQYF

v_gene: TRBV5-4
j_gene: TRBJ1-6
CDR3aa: CASSSYTGNHSPLHF

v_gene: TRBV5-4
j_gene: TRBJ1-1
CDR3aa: CASSLPGNTEAFF

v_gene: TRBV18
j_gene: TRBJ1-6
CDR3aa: CASSPKGLFSNSPLHF

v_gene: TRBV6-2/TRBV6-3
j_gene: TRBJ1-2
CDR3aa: CASSYGAGYTF

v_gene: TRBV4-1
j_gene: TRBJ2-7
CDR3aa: CASRTKQYYEQYF

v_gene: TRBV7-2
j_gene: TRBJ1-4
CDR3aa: CASTFGGTNEKLFF

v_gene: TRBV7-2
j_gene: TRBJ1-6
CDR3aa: CASSSDGMPLHF

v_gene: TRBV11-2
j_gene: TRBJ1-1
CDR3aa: CASSFGQSWDTEAFF

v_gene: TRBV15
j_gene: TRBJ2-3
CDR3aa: CATSRGTSGSTDTQYF

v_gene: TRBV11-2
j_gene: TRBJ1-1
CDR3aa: CASSLVRWQTQAFF

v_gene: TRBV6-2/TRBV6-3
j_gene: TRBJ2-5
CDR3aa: CASSSRLAGYQETQYF

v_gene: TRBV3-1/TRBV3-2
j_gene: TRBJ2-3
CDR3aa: CASSQTSGGGTDTQYF

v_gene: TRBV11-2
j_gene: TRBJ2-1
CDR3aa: CASSLLASEGNEQFF

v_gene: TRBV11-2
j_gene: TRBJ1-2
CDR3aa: CASSLPGQGGITGYTF

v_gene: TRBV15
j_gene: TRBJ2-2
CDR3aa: CATSRDMTAGRLPGELFF

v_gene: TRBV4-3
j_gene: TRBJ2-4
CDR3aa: CASSQDFRTGLAKNIQYF

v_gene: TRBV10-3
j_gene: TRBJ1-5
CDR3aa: CAIGIGNQPQHF

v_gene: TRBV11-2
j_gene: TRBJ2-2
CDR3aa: CASSPRGANTGELFF

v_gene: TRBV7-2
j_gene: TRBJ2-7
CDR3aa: CASSLSGSYEQYF

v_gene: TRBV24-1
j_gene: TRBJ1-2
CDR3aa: CATSSTGTGEGYTF

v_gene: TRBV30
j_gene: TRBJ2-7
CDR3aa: CAWSVYAPPGEQYF

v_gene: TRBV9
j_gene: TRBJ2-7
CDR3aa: CASSLGAESYEQYF

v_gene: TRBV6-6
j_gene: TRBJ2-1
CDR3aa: CASSVRTGPGNEQFF

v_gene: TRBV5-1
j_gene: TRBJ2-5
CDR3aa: CASSPTSRGGRETQYF

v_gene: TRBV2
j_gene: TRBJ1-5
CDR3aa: CASSEEGWRQPQHF

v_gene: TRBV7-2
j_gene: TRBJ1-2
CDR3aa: CASSLYPVLNYGYTF

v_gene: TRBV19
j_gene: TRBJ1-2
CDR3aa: CASSTHYGYTF

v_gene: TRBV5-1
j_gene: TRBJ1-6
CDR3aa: CASSLVGANNSPLHF

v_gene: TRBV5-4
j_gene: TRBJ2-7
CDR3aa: CASSRLPYEQYF

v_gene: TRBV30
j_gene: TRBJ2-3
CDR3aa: CAWSVVTSGGADTQYF

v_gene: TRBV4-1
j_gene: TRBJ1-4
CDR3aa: CASSHPGEGEKLFF

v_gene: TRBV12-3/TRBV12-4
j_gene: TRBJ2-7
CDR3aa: CASSPGQVHEQYF

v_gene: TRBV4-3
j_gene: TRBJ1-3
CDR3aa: CASSQNQGIGNTIYF

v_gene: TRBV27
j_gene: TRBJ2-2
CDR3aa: CASRTASWERGGELFF

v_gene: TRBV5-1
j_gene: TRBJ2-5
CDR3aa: CASSLTALQETQYF

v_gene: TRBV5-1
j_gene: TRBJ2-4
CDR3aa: CASSPTAGPKNIQYF

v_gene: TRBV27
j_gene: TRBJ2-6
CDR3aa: CASSLGRQQGRYDTGANVLTF

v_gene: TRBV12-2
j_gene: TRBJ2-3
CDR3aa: CASRFIPRLAGNEGSRTDTQYF

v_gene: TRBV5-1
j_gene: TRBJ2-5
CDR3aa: CASSLGIGGKETQYF

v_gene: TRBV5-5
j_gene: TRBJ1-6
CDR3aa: CASSLSDRLTPLHF